Reported below is one TCR beta chain. Its specificity is unknown. The CDR3 consists of 13 residues. The germline V gene has CDR1 SGHTS and CDR2 YDEGEE. The V end lost 4 bases, the J end lost 4 bases, and 11 bases lay between the germline ends. The sample belongs to a study of OX40 agonist ivuxolimab in advanced cancers. The study, taken as a whole, reports: Clonal expansion was among the lowest in partial responders at 0.1-3.0 mg/kg, especially CD8+. Blood T cells, both CD4+ and CD8+, expanded clonally by week 6 at 0.1 to 3.0 mg/kg.

Samples were taken at baseline and on day 1 of cycles 4 and 7. Assay: immunoSEQ multiplex PCR; the TCRdb copy retains only in-frame clones and omits some. Of 70,000 to 95,000 clones listed, roughly 80% are singletons. The receptor was isolated from an adult with an advanced solid tumor such as melanoma, head and neck, liver or kidney cancer. The sequencing used CD4+ or CD8+ T cells sorted from blood, collected in a trial of the OX40 agonist ivuxolimab. The chain joins TRBV5-8 to TRBJ1-2, with D unclear. The CDR3 region has the DNA TGTGCCAGCAGCCCGGTGGGGTTCTATGGCTACACCTTC. The encoded protein is CASSPVGFYGYTF.